A selection of T cell receptor beta chains follows, all from one sample in a study of T cells and Merkel cell carcinoma outcomes. Assay: immunoSEQ multiplex PCR; the TCRdb copy retains only in-frame clones and omits some. This sample has about 19,000 clones; almost 85% occur once, and the top ten carry over 3%. Input material: tumor tissue from Merkel cell carcinoma. These receptors originate from a human donor with Merkel cell carcinoma. Each CDR3 is given without its conserved first and last residue. A D gene is named only where the DNA matches it firmly.

j_call v_call d_call cdr3_aa
TRBJ2-1 TRBV5-1 TRBD2 ASSTGLVKF
TRBJ1-2 TRBV25-1 TRBD1 ASSETWTGDGYT
TRBJ1-2 TRBV6-1 TRBD1 ASSDWGQGDGYT
TRBJ2-4 TRBV29-1 . SVTTGAKNIQY
TRBJ2-7 TRBV7-9 . ASSHGDHEQY
TRBJ2-5 TRBV4-1 . ASSHQGTKTQY
TRBJ2-5 TRBV18 . ASSPGQGGQTQY
TRBJ2-1 TRBV30 . AWSGLASYNEQF
TRBJ1-1 TRBV29-1 . SGGSPNTEAF
TRBJ1-1 TRBV7-2 . ASSLEGIMNTEAF
TRBJ2-1 TRBV5-1 TRBD2 ASSFGGGRNEQF
TRBJ2-5 TRBV5-6 . ASSFLKRPQETQY
TRBJ2-1 TRBV7-9 . ASSLLFPEQF
TRBJ1-1 TRBV27 . ASSLTGTEAF
TRBJ1-4 TRBV9 . ASNLDGKNEKLF
TRBJ2-2 TRBV6-5 TRBD2 ASRPGGDTGELF
TRBJ2-5 TRBV14 . ASSQEAWRQRQETQY